The source of this TCR beta chain is a study of high-grade serous ovarian cancer treatment subgroups. Study-wide context: Mean per sample: around 14,000 reads, 6,500 to 9,000 unique TCR beta rearrangements. Study results and caveats: Higher neoantigen levels went with greater TCR clonal relatedness. Repertoire similarity ranged about 0.095 to 0.79 between tumors of one patient. Spatial context was lost because tumors were sequenced in bulk.

Tumor samples were obtained before definitive surgery or chemotherapy. V was shortened by 2 bases and J by 2 bases, with 15 bases between the two germline ends. Germline-derived CDR1 and CDR2 are SGHRS and YFSETQ. The length of the CDR3 is 16 residues. About this clone: Antigen unknown.

The data were produced by immunoSEQ multiplex PCR, yet TCRdb's version contains in-frame clones alone and is incomplete. The sample holds 2,800 or so clones, roughly 87% seen once. Material for sequencing was tumor tissue. The chain couples TRBV5-1 to TRBJ2-3; D might be TRBD1 or TRBD2, each matching 5 bases. This TCR derives from a human donor with high-grade serous ovarian cancer. This chain's CDR3 is CASSFSGTLATDTQYF. DNA for the CDR3: TGCGCCAGCAGCTTTTCCGGGACGCTGGCCACAGATACGCAGTATTTT.